This T cell receptor (beta chain) was sequenced during a study of blood T cell repertoires in COVID-19. In the study overall: Specimens from acute and convalescent COVID-19 originated in the United States, Italy and Spain. From T cells, B-cell-depleted T cells, or PBMCs came the material, which was cDNA or gDNA.

Donors were grouped by their self-reported clinical history. Germline lookup yields CDR1 SGHDT and CDR2 YYEEEE. The CDR3 runs 14 residues. V was clipped by 4 bases and J by 2 bases; unmatched bases: 6. Authors' analysis steps: Amplification of reference gene primers was used by the study to estimate nucleated cell counts. This table comes from immunoSEQ multiplex PCR, and its TCRdb copy is limited to in-frame clones, with some not included. The D gene and trimming were derived from the DNA, and the V and J assignments and clone size from that table. Of approximately 250,000 clones listed, 91% were seen once; the top ten hold 2.8%.

The receptor was isolated from a man between 35 and 55 years old who had been exposed to COVID-19. Sequencing was done on a sample of PBMCs or T cells enriched from blood (not recorded which). The chain couples TRBV5-6 to TRBJ2-7; TRBD2 matches 7 bases. CDR3 loop: CASSLGLRPYEQYF. In DNA form, the CDR3 reads TGTGCCAGCAGCCTGGGACTAAGACCCTACGAGCAGTACTTC.